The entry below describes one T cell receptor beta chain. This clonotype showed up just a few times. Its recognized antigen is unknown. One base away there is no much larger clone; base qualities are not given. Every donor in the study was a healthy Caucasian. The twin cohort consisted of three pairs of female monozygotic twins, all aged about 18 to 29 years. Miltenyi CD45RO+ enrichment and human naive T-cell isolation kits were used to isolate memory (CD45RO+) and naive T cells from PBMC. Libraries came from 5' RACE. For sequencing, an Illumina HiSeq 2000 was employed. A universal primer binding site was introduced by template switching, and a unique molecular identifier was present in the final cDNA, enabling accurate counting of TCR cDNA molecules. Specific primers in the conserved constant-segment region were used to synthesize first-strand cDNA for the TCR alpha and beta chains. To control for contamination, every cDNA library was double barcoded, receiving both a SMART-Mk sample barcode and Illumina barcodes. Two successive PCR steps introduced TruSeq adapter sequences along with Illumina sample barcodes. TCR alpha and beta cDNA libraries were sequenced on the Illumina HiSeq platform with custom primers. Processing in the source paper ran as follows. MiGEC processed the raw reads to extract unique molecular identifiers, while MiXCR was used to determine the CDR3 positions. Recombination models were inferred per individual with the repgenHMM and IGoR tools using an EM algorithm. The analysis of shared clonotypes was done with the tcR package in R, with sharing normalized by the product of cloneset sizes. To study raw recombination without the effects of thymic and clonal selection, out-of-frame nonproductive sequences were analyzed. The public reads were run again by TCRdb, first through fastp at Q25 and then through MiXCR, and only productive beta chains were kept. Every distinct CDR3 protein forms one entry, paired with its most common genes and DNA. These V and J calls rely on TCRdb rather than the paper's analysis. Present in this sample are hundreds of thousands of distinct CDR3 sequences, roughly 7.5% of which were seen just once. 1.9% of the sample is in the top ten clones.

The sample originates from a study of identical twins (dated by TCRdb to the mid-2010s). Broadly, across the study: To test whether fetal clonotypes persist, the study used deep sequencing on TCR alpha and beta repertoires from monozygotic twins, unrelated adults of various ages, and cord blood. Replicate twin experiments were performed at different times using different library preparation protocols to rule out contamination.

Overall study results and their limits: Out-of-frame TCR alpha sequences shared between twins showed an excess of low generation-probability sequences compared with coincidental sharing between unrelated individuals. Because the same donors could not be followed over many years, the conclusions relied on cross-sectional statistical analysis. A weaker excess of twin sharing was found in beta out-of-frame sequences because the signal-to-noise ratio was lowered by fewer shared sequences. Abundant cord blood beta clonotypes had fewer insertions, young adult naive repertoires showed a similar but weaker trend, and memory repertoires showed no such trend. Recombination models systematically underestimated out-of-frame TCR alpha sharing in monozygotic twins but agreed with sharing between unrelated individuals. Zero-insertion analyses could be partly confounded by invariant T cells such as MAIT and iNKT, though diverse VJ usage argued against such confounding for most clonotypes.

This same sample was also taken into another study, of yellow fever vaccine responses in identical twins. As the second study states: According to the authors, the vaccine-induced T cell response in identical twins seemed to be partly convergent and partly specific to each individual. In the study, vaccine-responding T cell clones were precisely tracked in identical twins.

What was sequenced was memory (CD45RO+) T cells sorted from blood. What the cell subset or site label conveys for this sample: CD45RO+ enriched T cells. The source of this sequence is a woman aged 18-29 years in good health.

The DNA sequence follows: TGTGCCAGCAGTTTATCTACGGGAATAAGCAATCAGCCCCAGCATTTT. Its translation reads: CASSLSTGISNQPQHF. The chain links TRBV28 with TRBJ1-5, with an unclear D gene assignment. The CDR3, from cysteine to phenylalanine, totals 16 residues. Only the CDR3 DNA is retained, 48 bases long and in frame from the first base. The germline V gene specifies MDHEN as CDR1 and SYDVKM as CDR2. Trimming at the junction amounts to 1 base on V and 1 base on J, and the germline ends lie 11 bases apart.